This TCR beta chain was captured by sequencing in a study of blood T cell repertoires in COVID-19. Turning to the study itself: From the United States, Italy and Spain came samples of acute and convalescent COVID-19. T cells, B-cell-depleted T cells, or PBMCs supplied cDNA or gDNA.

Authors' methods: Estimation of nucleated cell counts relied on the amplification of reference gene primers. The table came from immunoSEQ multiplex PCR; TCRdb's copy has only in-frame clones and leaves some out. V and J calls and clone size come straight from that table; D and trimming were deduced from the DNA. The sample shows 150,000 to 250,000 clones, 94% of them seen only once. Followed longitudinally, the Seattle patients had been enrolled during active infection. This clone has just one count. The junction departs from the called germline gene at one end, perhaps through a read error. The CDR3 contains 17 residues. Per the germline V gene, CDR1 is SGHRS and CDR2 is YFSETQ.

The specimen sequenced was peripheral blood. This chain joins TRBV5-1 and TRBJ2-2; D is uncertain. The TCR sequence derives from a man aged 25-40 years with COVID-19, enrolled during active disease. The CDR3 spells CASSLASSTQNAGELFF. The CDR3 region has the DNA TGCGCCAGCAGCTTGGCCTCTTCAACCCAGAACGCCGGGGAGCTGTTTTTT.